Described below is a single TCR beta chain sequence and its context. This sample is part of a study of blood T cell repertoires in COVID-19. Study-wide context: There were acute and convalescent COVID-19 samples, and they came from the United States, Italy and Spain. In each case, the material was cDNA or gDNA derived from T cells, B-cell-depleted T cells, or PBMCs.

The CDR3 covers 13 residues. CDR1 and CDR2 (germline): LNHDA, SQIVND (reference sequence). V was cut by 6 bases and J by 5 bases, with 13 bases left in between. In the original processing: Reference gene primer amplification in the assay estimated nucleated cell counts. TCRdb's copy holds only in-frame clones and misses some; the assay was immunoSEQ multiplex PCR. The V and J calls and the clone size are those of that table, but D and trimming were determined from the DNA. The data show about 220,000 clones, roughly 80% seen once. This chain joins TRBV19 and TRBJ2-5, with D possibly being TRBD2 (5 bases). The clonotype originates from a woman in her 70s with acute or convalescent COVID-19. The sequenced sample was peripheral blood. CDR3 sequence: CASSTPPGETQYF. The CDR3 DNA reads TGTGCCAGTAGCACGCCTCCGGGGGAGACCCAGTACTTC.